This T cell receptor beta chain is from a study of blood T cell repertoires in COVID-19. Original handling: Reference gene primer amplification in the assay estimated nucleated cell counts. The method was immunoSEQ multiplex PCR; TCRdb's version includes in-frame clones alone and lacks a portion of them. V, J and clone size reflect that table, while D and trimming were determined from the DNA. The table records 300,000 to 450,000 clones, around 90% of them present only once. Germline CDR1 reads MNHEY; CDR2 reads SVGAGI. V was pared by 6 bases and J by 5 bases, with 10 bases between. The CDR3 spans 12 residues.

Sequenced input: peripheral blood. This sequence originates from a woman aged 25 to 39 with COVID-19, enrolled during active disease. The chain is built from TRBV6-5 and TRBJ1-1; D is unclear. The chain's CDR3 is CASSREGTEAFF. CDR3 in DNA: TGTGCCAGCAGCCGGGAGGGTACTGAAGCTTTCTTT.